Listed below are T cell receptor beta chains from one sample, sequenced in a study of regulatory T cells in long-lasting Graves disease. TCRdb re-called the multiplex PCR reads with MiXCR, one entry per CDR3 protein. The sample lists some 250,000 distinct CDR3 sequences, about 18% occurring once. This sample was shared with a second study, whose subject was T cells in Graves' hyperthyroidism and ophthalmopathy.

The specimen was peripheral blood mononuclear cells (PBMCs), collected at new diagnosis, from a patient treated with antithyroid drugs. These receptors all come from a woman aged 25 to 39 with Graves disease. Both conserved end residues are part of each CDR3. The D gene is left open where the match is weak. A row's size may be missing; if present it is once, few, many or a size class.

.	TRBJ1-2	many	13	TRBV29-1	CSVDRGDIYGYTF	TGCAGCGTTGACAGGGGTGATATTTATGGCTACACCTTC
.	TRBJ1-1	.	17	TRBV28	CASSPPGEAFMNTEAFF	TGTGCCAGCAGTCCACCTGGGGAGGCCTTCATGAACACTGAAGCTTTCTTT
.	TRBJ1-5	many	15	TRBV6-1	CASRPDSPSNQPQHF	TGTGCCAGCAGGCCCGACAGCCCTAGCAATCAGCCCCAGCATTTT
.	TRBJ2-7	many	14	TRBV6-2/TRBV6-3	CASRGGGAPYEQYF	TGTGCCAGCAGGGGGGGGGGCGCCCCCTACGAGCAGTACTTC
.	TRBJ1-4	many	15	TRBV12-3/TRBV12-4	CASSFRSGSNEKLFF	TGTGCCAGCAGTTTTCGTTCGGGGTCTAATGAAAAACTGTTTTTT
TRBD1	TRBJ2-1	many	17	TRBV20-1	CSASGDHLRQGAGEQFF	TGCAGTGCTAGTGGGGATCATCTGCGACAGGGGGCGGGTGAGCAGTTCTTC
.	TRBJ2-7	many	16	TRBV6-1	CASSADGATGTYEQYF	TGTGCCAGCAGTGCAGACGGGGCAACGGGGACCTACGAGCAGTACTTC
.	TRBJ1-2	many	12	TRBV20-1	CSARKSEDGYTF	TGCAGTGCTAGAAAGTCAGAGGATGGCTACACCTTC
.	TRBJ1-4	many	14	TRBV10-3	CAIKSDKTNEKLFF	TGTGCCATCAAATCCGACAAAACTAATGAAAAACTGTTTTTT
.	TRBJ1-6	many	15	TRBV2	CASSELGQGNSPLHF	TGTGCCAGCAGTGAATTAGGCCAGGGCAATTCACCCCTCCACTTT
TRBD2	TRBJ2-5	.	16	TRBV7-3	CASSLNGGGAAETQYF	TGTGCCAGCAGCTTAAACGGCGGGGGGGCTGCAGAGACCCAGTACTTC
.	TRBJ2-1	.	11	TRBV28	CASSFWNEQFF	TGTGCCAGCAGTTTTTGGAATGAGCAGTTCTTC
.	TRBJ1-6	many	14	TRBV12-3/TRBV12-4	CASSPPGSASPLHF	TGTGCCAGCAGTCCCCCGGGATCCGCCTCACCCCTCCACTTT
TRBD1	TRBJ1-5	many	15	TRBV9	CASSVEGQGDQPQHF	TGTGCCAGCAGCGTAGAGGGACAGGGCGATCAGCCCCAGCATTTT
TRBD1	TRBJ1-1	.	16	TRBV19	CASSTPGGPTNTEAFF	TGTGCCAGTAGTACTCCAGGGGGCCCTACGAACACTGAAGCTTTCTTT
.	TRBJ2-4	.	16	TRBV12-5	CASGGGTALAKNIQYF	TGTGCTAGTGGTGGCGGGACAGCACTAGCCAAAAACATTCAGTACTTC